This T cell receptor beta chain was recovered during a study of T cells in Graves' hyperthyroidism and ophthalmopathy. Study-level results: Among clonotypes expanded in thyroid above 0.001, most were also found in blood. Through a model of 13 V-J features, ophthalmopathy was separated from stable hyperthyroidism.

For ophthalmopathy patients, the Clinical Activity Score was at least 3 and the NOSPECS grade at least 4; duration was under 3 months. The diagnoses drew upon clinical symptoms, serum thyroxine and TRAb, thyroid ultrasound and orbital computed tomography. The CDR3 is 14 residues long. Germline lookup yields CDR1 MRHNA and CDR2 SNTAGT. With V trimmed by 6 bases and J by 2 bases, 3 bases remained unmatched. This clonotype was recorded a few times. The antigen remains unidentified. The CDR3 regions of TCR beta were amplified from RNA transcripts. A first-round RT-PCR of the TCR CDR3 used the HTBI primer set. Each CDR3 protein gets one entry after TCRdb re-called the multiplex PCR reads with MiXCR. The table has around 600,000 distinct CDR3 sequences, 16% seen once.

This TCR came from a woman aged 40 to 50 with Graves' ophthalmopathy. The source material was blood. The rearrangement uses TRBV6-4 and TRBJ2-2, with 7 bases matching TRBD1. CDR3 nucleotides: TGTGCCAGCAGAGAAGGGGGCAACACCGGGGAGCTGTTTTTT. Protein: CASREGGNTGELFF.